What follows are 30 T cell receptor beta chains derived from one specimen sequenced in a study of shared clonotypes between healthy human individuals. Assay used: immunoSEQ multiplex PCR; TCRdb lists only in-frame clones, some missing. The table shows roughly 2 million clones, with approximately 94% occurring only once. Sequencing input: naive CD4+ T cells sorted from blood. Subset described: CD45RA+ positively selected. These receptors were obtained from a man aged 18 to 30 in good health.

J is TRBJ2-2 and V is TRBV9, with 8 positions matching TRBD2. V lost 4 bases, J lost 0 bases, and 8 bases stayed unmatched. This CDR3 comprises 17 residues. Germline CDR1 SGDLS, CDR2 YYNGEE. CDR3 in DNA: TGTGCCAGCAGCATAGCACCCGGGGGGGCGAACACCGGGGAGCTGTTTTTT. Protein product: CASSIAPGGANTGELFF.

The chain recombines TRBV7-2 with TRBJ2-7, with 11 positions matching TRBD2. This CDR3 region has 16 residues. Germline-derived CDR1 and CDR2 are SGHTA and FQGNSA. After removal of 3 bases from V and 4 bases from J, the junction contained 8 bases not matched to a gene. The CDR3 here is CASSFRRLAGNYEQYF. The DNA of the CDR3 is TGTGCCAGCAGCTTCCGAAGACTAGCGGGGAATTACGAGCAGTACTTC.

This clone was observed a few times. The V and J genes are TRBV27 and TRBJ1-5; 8 bases match TRBD1. V lost 2 bases, J lost 5 bases, and 2 bases stayed unmatched. The germline V gene has CDR1 MNHEY and CDR2 SMNVEV (reference sequence). This CDR3 region has 14 residues. Here the CDR3 DNA reads TGTGCCAGCAGTTTAGGACAGGGATATCAGCCCCAGCATTTT. Translation gives CASSLGQGYQPQHF.

This chain joins TRBV7-2 and TRBJ2-1, with D possibly being TRBD2 (6 bases). Germline CDR1 reads SGHTA; CDR2 reads FQGNSA. V shed 1 base and J shed 2 bases, with 9 bases lying between them. The CDR3 sequence is 15 residues long. CDR3 region: CASSLVAGPYNEQFF. CDR3 DNA: TGTGCCAGCAGCTTAGTCGCGGGGCCCTACAATGAGCAGTTCTTC.

V is TRBV10-2 and J is TRBJ2-5; either TRBD1 or TRBD2 may supply D (7 bases each). CDR1 is WSHSY and CDR2 is SAAADI in the germline V gene. V was cut by 0 bases and J by 5 bases, with 13 bases left in between. There are 15 residues in the CDR3. This chain's CDR3 is CASSESPGGGETQYF. The CDR3 DNA follows: TGCGCCAGCAGTGAGTCTCCAGGGGGAGGGGAGACCCAGTACTTC.

The CDR3 is CASSLSQGYMTDNEQFF. The CDR3 DNA reads as TGTGCCAGCAGCTTGTCTCAGGGCTATATGACAGACAATGAGCAGTTCTTC. The chain carries TRBV7-2 and TRBJ2-1, with D perhaps TRBD1 (5 bases). CDR3 length: 17 residues. Trimming stripped 3 bases from V and 5 bases from J, with 20 bases between. Germline lookup yields CDR1 SGHTA and CDR2 FQGNSA.

The rearrangement joins TRBV28 to TRBJ2-1; D not certain. V dropped 4 bases and J dropped 9 bases, with 16 bases sitting between them. From germline, CDR1 is MDHEN and CDR2 SYDVKM. The CDR3 spans 14 residues. In DNA form, the CDR3 reads TGTGCCAGCAGTTCCGTGGGTATTAATGGTGAGCAGTTCTTC. Encoded protein: CASSSVGINGEQFF.

Of note for this clone: Germline is not matched at one junction end, which may reflect a read error. The V and J genes are TRBV5-1 and TRBJ2-1; 11 bases align to TRBD2. Germline V gene lookup returns CDR1 SGHRS and CDR2 YFSETQ. The CDR3 length is 15 residues. CDR3 nucleotide sequence: TGTGCCAGTCGAGAGACTAGCGGGAATGTTGGGGAGCAGTTCTTC. Its protein product is CASRETSGNVGEQFF. The full variable domain, in which reference TRBV5-1 and TRBJ2-1 provide the parts outside the CDR3, is KAGVTQTPRYLIKTRGQQVTLSCSPISGHRSVSWYQQTPGQGLQFLFEYFSETQRNKGNFPGRFSGRQFSNSRSEMNVSTLELGDSALYLCASRETSGNVGEQFFGPGTRLTVL.

V is TRBV9 and J is TRBJ2-5, with no clear D. The CDR3 is 16 residues long. CDR1 is SGDLS, CDR2 YYNGEE, per germline. The V gene lost 3 bases and the J gene lost 5 bases, with 20 bases spanning the gap. The CDR3 loop reads CASSATPDGPWETQYF. In DNA form, the CDR3 reads TGTGCCAGCAGCGCGACACCCGACGGCCCATGGGAGACCCAGTACTTC.

The gene calls are TRBV29-1 and TRBJ1-1, with D uncertain. Trimming removed 6 bases at V and 1 base at J, with 9 bases between. The germline CDR1 and CDR2 sequences are SQVTM and ANQGSEA. The CDR3 loop spans 12 amino acids. CDR3 nucleotide sequence: TGCAGCGTCCTAGAAGGGAACACTGAAGCTTTCTTT. Residues: CSVLEGNTEAFF.

This clone was found once. This sequence joins TRBV29-1 and TRBJ2-7, with D possibly matching TRBD2 (6 bases). V dropped 6 bases and J dropped 2 bases, with 17 bases sitting between them. The germline gives CDR1 SQVTM, CDR2 ANQGSEA. This CDR3 has 14 amino acids. The CDR3 sequence is CSVGSRDGAYEQYF. The DNA of the CDR3 is TGCAGCGTCGGGAGCCGGGACGGCGCCTACGAGCAGTACTTC.

V is TRBV18 and J is TRBJ1-3; 8 bases align to TRBD1. With 3 bases clipped from V and 7 bases from J, the junction kept 8 bases outside the gene matches. Germline V gives CDR1 KGHSH, CDR2 LQKENI. CDR3 length equals 15 residues. The CDR3 DNA is TGTGCCAGCTCACCCTTCGACAGGGGAGGCAACACCATATATTTT. Translating gives CASSPFDRGGNTIYF.

The chain joins TRBV23-1 to TRBJ2-1; D unresolved. TRBV23-1 is noted as an ORF with a role that remains uncertain. Trimming removed 0 bases at V and 1 base at J, with 13 bases between. This CDR3 is built from 17 residues. The CDR3 reads CASSQSPRSSSYNEQFF. As DNA, the CDR3 is TGCGCCAGCAGTCAATCCCCCCGGTCTAGTTCCTACAATGAGCAGTTCTTC.

The V gene is TRBV29-1, the J gene TRBJ2-4, with 7 bases aligning to TRBD1. Germline V CDR1 and CDR2: SQVTM, ANQGSEA. The CDR3 is 16 amino acids. Trimming at V came to 8 bases and at J to 1 base, leaving 14 bases not matched to a gene. CDR3 sequence reads: CSLCLDRVSAKNIQYF. CDR3 nucleotides: TGCAGCTTGTGTCTTGACAGGGTGAGCGCCAAAAACATTCAGTACTTC.

The rearrangement uses TRBV6-1 and TRBJ2-7; 12 bases map to TRBD1. Germline V gene sequence: CDR1 MNHNS, CDR2 SASEGT. Trimming removed 4 bases from V and 6 bases from J; junction bases left unmatched: 7. CDR3 length equals 15 residues. The CDR3 region is CASSGGTGGSREQYF. The CDR3 DNA reads as TGTGCCAGCAGTGGGGGGACAGGGGGCTCTCGCGAGCAGTACTTC.

The rearrangement joins TRBV5-1 to TRBJ2-5, with D possibly TRBD2 on 5 matching bases. Looked up from germline, CDR1 is SGHRS and CDR2 is YFSETQ. The V end lost 4 bases, the J end lost 1 base, and 8 bases lay between the germline ends. The CDR3 totals 13 residues. The CDR3 DNA is TGCGCCAGCAGCGTAGCGACCCAAGAGACCCAGTACTTC. It codes for CASSVATQETQYF.

The CDR3 DNA reads TGCAGTGCCGAGGAGGTAAAACTGTTTTTT. This codes for CSAEEVKLFF. V is TRBV20-1 and J is TRBJ1-4; D is unresolved. CDR3 length equals 10 residues. Deletions cut 6 bases from V and 10 bases from J, with 9 bases between. Per the germline V gene, CDR1 is DFQATT and CDR2 is SNEGSKA (reference sequence).

The chain recombines TRBV9 with TRBJ2-2; D call uncertain. The V gene's germline CDR1 is SGDLS and CDR2 YYNGEE. V gave up 0 bases and J gave up 2 bases, with 8 bases separating them. This CDR3 contains 15 residues. For the CDR3, the DNA is TGTGCCAGCAGCGTAGTGTCAGTAAACACCGGGGAGCTGTTTTTT. Protein: CASSVVSVNTGELFF.

This chain links TRBV6-1 with TRBJ1-5; 7 bases agree with TRBD1. Germline CDR1 is MNHNS and CDR2 is SASEGT. V dropped 4 bases and J dropped 2; count of bases not matched to a gene: 5. The CDR3 covers 15 residues. CDR3 amino acids: CASSVNRGGNQPQHF. In DNA, the CDR3 is TGTGCCAGCAGTGTTAACAGGGGCGGCAATCAGCCCCAGCATTTT.

The chain has TRBV5-1 and TRBJ1-1; the D gene is possibly TRBD1 (6 bases). Trimming shortened V by 0 bases and J by 7 bases, and 13 bases separated the two germline ends. The CDR3 contains 14 residues. Per germline, CDR1 SGHRS and CDR2 YFSETQ. The CDR3 region is CASSLDTGAGEAFF. The CDR3 DNA reads as TGCGCCAGCAGCTTGGATACGGGGGCTGGTGAAGCTTTCTTT.

CDR3 loop: CASSPQTGNYGYTF. The CDR3 DNA reads as TGTGCCAGCAGCCCGCAGACAGGGAACTATGGCTACACCTTC. The chain combines TRBV5-5 with TRBJ1-2; 7 bases match TRBD1. CDR3 length: 14 amino acids. The germline V gene encodes CDR1 SGHKS and CDR2 YYEKEE (reference sequence). The V gene end was trimmed by 4 bases and the J gene end by 2 bases; junction bases not matched to a gene: 5.

The chain couples TRBV30 to TRBJ1-5, with D unclear. Trimming pared 3 bases from V and 4 bases from J, leaving 7 bases between. CDR1 GTSNPN and CDR2 SVGIG come from the germline V gene (reference sequence). CDR3 length: 12 amino acids. The CDR3 DNA is TGTGCCTGGAGCACAGCTAATCAGCCCCAGCATTTT. This translates into CAWSTANQPQHF.

In this sample, this clone turned up once. The chain recombines TRBV4-1 with TRBJ2-7, with D perhaps TRBD1 (5 bases). Germline CDR1 MGHRA, CDR2 YSYEKL. This CDR3 region has 17 residues. Trimming took 6 bases from V and 3 from J, leaving 24 bases between them. The CDR3 DNA follows: TGCGCCAGCAGTGCCCTAGGAACCGGACACGATTACTACGAGCAGTACTTC. Translation: CASSALGTGHDYYEQYF.

The J gene is TRBJ2-3, the V gene TRBV5-1, with D possibly matching TRBD1 (6 bases). From germline, CDR1 is SGHRS and CDR2 YFSETQ. Trimming took 6 bases from V and 4 from J, leaving 12 bases between them. The CDR3 runs to 13 residues. This CDR3 is CASKTTGSDTQYF. In DNA, the CDR3 is TGCGCCAGCAAAACCACAGGGTCAGATACGCAGTATTTT. Complete variable domain (other parts from reference TRBV5-1 and TRBJ2-3): KAGVTQTPRYLIKTRGQQVTLSCSPISGHRSVSWYQQTPGQGLQFLFEYFSETQRNKGNFPGRFSGRQFSNSRSEMNVSTLELGDSALYLCASKTTGSDTQYFGPGTRLTVL.

The chain joins TRBV21-1 to TRBJ2-2. TRBV21-1 is termed a pseudogene. The CDR3 totals 13 residues. The CDR3 DNA is TGTGCCAGCTCCAGGACGGTTACCGGGGAGCTGTTTTTT. Protein: CASSRTVTGELFF.

The V gene is TRBV5-1, the J gene TRBJ2-3; 9 bases match TRBD1. The CDR3 is 16 amino acids. Trimming removed 0 bases from V and 5 bases from J; junction bases left unmatched: 7. Germline V gene sequence: CDR1 SGHRS, CDR2 YFSETQ. The DNA for the CDR3 is TGCGCCAGCAGCTTGGGAGCGACAGGGGGTCAAGATACGCAGTATTTT. This codes for CASSLGATGGQDTQYF.

The chain joins TRBV30 to TRBJ1-2; D not certain. Between the trimmed V and J ends, which lost 3 bases and 4 bases, there was a span of 9 bases. Germline values: CDR1 GTSNPN, CDR2 SVGIG (reference sequence). There are 12 residues in the CDR3. CDR3 coding DNA: TGTGCCTGGAGGGGCCAGATCTATGGCTACACCTTC. Translating it yields CAWRGQIYGYTF.

The rearrangement uses TRBV6-5 and TRBJ1-1, with D tentatively TRBD1 (6 bases). The CDR3 runs 14 residues. Germline-derived CDR1 and CDR2 are MNHEY and SVGAGI. The V end was cut by 6 bases, the J end by 5 bases, with 16 bases between. The CDR3 nucleotides are TGTGCCAGCAGCCGAGGGACAATAGGTACTGAAGCTTTCTTT. Residues: CASSRGTIGTEAFF.

The CDR3 region is CASSLTPLRTRFGNTIYF. As DNA, the CDR3 is TGTGCCAGCAGCCTGACCCCTTTACGGACACGTTTTGGAAACACCATATATTTT. This chain links TRBV7-9 with TRBJ1-3; a weak D match, TRBD1 (5 bases). V lost 5 bases to trimming and J lost 3 bases, with 23 bases between them. CDR1 and CDR2 from the germline V gene are SEHNR and FQNEAQ (reference sequence). The CDR3 is 18 amino acids.

The table lists this clone with a count of one. The genes are TRBV6-6 and TRBJ2-2; possibly TRBD1 for D (6 bases). Trimming took off 4 bases at V and 0 bases at J, with 12 bases between the two ends. From germline, CDR1 is MNHNY and CDR2 SVGAGI (reference sequence). The CDR3 is 16 amino acids. Here the CDR3 reads CASSSRGQTNTGELFF. Here the CDR3 DNA reads TGTGCCAGCAGTTCCCGCGGACAGACGAACACCGGGGAGCTGTTTTTT.